The sequence of this T cell receptor (beta chain) was determined in a study of blood T cell repertoires in COVID-19. Study background: COVID-19 samples collected from the United States, Italy and Spain covered acute and convalescent phases.

The CDR3 runs to 15 residues. CDR1 is SQVTM, CDR2 ANQGSEA, per germline. V lost 5 bases and J 8 bases, leaving 22 bases between the germline ends. Clones were sequenced by immunoSEQ multiplex PCR, and TCRdb holds only the in-frame ones, with some missing. The sample lists some 82,000 clones, around 81% occurring once. The source of this sequence is a man older than 75 with acute or convalescent COVID-19. The sequencing input was peripheral blood. V gene TRBV29-1 combines with J gene TRBJ2-1, with D possibly matching TRBD2 (5 bases). This CDR3 is CSVLPWTVPRDEQFF. The CDR3 nucleotides are TGCAGCGTTCTACCTTGGACTGTTCCTAGGGATGAGCAGTTCTTC.